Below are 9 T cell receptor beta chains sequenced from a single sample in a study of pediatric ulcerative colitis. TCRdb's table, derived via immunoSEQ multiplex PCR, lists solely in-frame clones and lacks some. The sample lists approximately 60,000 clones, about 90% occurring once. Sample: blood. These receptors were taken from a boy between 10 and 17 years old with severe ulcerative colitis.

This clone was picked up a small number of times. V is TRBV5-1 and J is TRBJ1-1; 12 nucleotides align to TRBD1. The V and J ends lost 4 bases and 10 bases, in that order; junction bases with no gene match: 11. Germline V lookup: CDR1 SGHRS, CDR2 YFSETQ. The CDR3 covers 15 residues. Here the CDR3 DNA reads TGCGCCAGCAGCGGGACAGGGGGCGGATCATTGGGAGCTTTCTTT. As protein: CASSGTGGGSLGAFF.

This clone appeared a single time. CDR3 amino acids: CASTWRYEQYF. In nucleotides, the CDR3 is TGTGCCAGCACGTGGAGGTACGAGCAGTACTTC. The chain uses TRBV2 and TRBJ2-7; tentatively, D is TRBD2 (5 bases). Trimming removed 7 bases from V and 4 bases from J, with 8 bases in between. The CDR3 is 11 amino acids. Germline CDR1 and CDR2: SNHLY and FYNNEI.

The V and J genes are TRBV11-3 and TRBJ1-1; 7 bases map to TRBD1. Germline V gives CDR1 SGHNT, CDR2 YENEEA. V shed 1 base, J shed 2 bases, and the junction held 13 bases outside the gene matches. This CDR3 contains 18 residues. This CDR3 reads CASSLVEVGQDFNTEAFF. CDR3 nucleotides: TGTGCCAGCAGCTTAGTCGAAGTTGGACAGGACTTTAACACTGAAGCTTTCTTT. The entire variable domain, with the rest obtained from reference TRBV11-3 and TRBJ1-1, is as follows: EAGVVQSPRYKIIEKKQPVAFWCNPISGHNTLYWYLQNLGQGPELLIRYENEEAVDDSQLPKDRFSAERLKGVDSTLKIQPAELGDSAVYLCASSLVEVGQDFNTEAFFGQGTRLTVV.

Written as DNA, the CDR3 is TGTGCCAGCACCACCAAGAACAATGAGCAGTTCTTC. Translated: CASTTKNNEQFF. V and J are TRBV6-5 and TRBJ2-1; D gene uncertain. V lost 7 bases and J lost 5, with 9 bases in between. Per the germline V gene, CDR1 is MNHEY and CDR2 is SVGAGI. This CDR3 comprises 12 residues.

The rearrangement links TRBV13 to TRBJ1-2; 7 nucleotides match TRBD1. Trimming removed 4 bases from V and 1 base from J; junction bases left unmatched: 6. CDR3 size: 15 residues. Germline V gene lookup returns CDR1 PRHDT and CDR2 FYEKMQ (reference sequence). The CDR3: CASSSRGQINYGYTF. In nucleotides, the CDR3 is TGTGCCAGCAGCTCCAGGGGACAGATTAACTATGGCTACACCTTC.

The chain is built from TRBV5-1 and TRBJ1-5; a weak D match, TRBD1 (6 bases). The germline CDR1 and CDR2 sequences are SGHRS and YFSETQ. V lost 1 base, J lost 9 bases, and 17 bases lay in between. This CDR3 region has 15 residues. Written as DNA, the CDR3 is TGCGCCAGCAGCTTGACAGGGCCTGACGGATCGCCCCAGCATTTT. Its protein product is CASSLTGPDGSPQHF.

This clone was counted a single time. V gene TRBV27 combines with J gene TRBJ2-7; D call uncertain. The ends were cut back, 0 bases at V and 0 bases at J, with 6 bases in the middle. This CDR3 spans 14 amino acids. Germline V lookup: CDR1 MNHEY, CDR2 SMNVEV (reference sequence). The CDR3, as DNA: TGTGCCAGCAGTTTATCTGTCTACTCCTACGAGCAGTACTTC. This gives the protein CASSLSVYSYEQYF.

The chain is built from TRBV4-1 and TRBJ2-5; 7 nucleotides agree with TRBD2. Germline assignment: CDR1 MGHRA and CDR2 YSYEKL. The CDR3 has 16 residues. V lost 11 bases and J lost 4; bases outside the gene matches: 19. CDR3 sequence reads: CASSREVAGVGETQYF. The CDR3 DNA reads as TGCGCCTCCTCGCGTGAGGTGGCGGGAGTGGGAGAGACCCAGTACTTC.

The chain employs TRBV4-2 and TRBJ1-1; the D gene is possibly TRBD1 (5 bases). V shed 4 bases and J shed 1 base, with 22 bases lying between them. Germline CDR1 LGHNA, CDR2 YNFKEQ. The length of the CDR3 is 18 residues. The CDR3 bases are TGTGCCAGCAGCCCTTATCCAGGGCTACCCCTCTCGAACACTGAAGCTTTCTTT. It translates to CASSPYPGLPLSNTEAFF.